This is a list of T cell receptor beta chains from one sample in a study of response to subunit inactivated influenza vaccine. From the RT-PCR reads, TCRdb called clonotypes with MiXCR, one entry per CDR3 protein. The profile shows roughly 500,000 distinct CDR3 sequences, more than 15% of them singletons. This specimen was CD4+ T cells sorted from PBMCs, taken less than 25 months after vaccination. The receptors shown here come from a man between 50 and 75 years old who received an inactivated influenza vaccine. Each CDR3 is given with its conserved first and last residue. Fields, in order: V gene, J gene, D gene, CDR3 protein. The D gene is left open where the match is weak.

V: TRBV7-6; J: TRBJ2-7; D: NA; CDR3: CASSLALGSEQYF
V: TRBV20-1; J: TRBJ1-1; D: TRBD1; CDR3: CSAVPGQGTEAFF
V: TRBV29-1; J: TRBJ2-7; D: NA; CDR3: CSVEERDSSYEQYF
V: TRBV30; J: TRBJ2-1; D: TRBD1; CDR3: CASKTGMGNEQFF
V: TRBV10-3; J: TRBJ1-6; D: NA; CDR3: CAITADPYNSPLHF
V: TRBV7-3; J: TRBJ1-2; D: NA; CDR3: CASSLTAVGTDGSSGYTF
V: TRBV7-9; J: TRBJ1-4; D: NA; CDR3: CASSLEGTGNEKLFF
V: TRBV29-1; J: TRBJ1-1; D: NA; CDR3: CSVRQVVGTEAFF
V: TRBV12-3/TRBV12-4; J: TRBJ1-1; D: NA; CDR3: CASSLAQGTEAFF
V: TRBV5-1; J: TRBJ2-1; D: TRBD1; CDR3: CASSGTGVREQFF
V: TRBV5-1; J: TRBJ2-1; D: NA; CDR3: CASSSYDEQFF
V: TRBV30; J: TRBJ2-1; D: NA; CDR3: CAWSVRVPWLFF
V: TRBV7-8; J: TRBJ2-5; D: TRBD2; CDR3: CASRLTRTSGQETQYF
V: TRBV6-1; J: TRBJ1-1; D: NA; CDR3: CASSHRSQGLMNTEAFF
V: TRBV3-1; J: TRBJ2-1; D: TRBD1; CDR3: CASSQSRTGGEFF
V: TRBV11-2; J: TRBJ2-4; D: TRBD1; CDR3: CASSLVGATGGNVAKNIQYF
V: TRBV14; J: TRBJ2-1; D: TRBD2; CDR3: CASSHWVGLAGGRRGDEQFF
V: TRBV9; J: TRBJ2-7; D: NA; CDR3: CASSVKDSYEQYF
V: TRBV4-2; J: TRBJ2-1; D: TRBD2; CDR3: CASSQDGFGGGPSDSYNEQFF
V: TRBV5-4; J: TRBJ1-6; D: TRBD1; CDR3: CASSWDRSNSPLHF
V: TRBV5-5; J: TRBJ2-7; D: NA; CDR3: CASSLDPQGTYEQYF
V: TRBV20-1; J: TRBJ1-5; D: NA; CDR3: CSAIYFERVQPQHF